These 3 T cell receptor beta chains originate from one sample sequenced in a study of STAT5B mutations in CD4+ large granular lymphocyte leukemia. Assay: immunoSEQ multiplex PCR; the TCRdb copy retains only in-frame clones and omits some. Of roughly 48,000 clones listed, approximately 70% are singletons. Sequencing input: CD4+ T cells from blood buffy coats. These receptors were obtained from a human donor in good health.

This rearrangement joins TRBV7-9 to TRBJ1-4; TRBD1 is a possible D gene (5 bases). V was trimmed by 0 bases and J by 5 bases, leaving 10 bases between them. Germline loops: CDR1 SEHNR, CDR2 FQNEAQ (reference sequence). The CDR3 extends over 15 amino acids. The CDR3 loop is CASSLALTENEKLFF. The CDR3 DNA reads TGTGCCAGCAGCTTAGCACTGACAGAAAATGAAAAACTGTTTTTT.

The CDR3 DNA is TGTGCCAGCAGTTTAGGGTCAGCAAATCAGCCCCAGCATTTT. This codes for CASSLGSANQPQHF. The chain uses TRBV27 and TRBJ1-5; D unresolved. The germline gives CDR1 MNHEY, CDR2 SMNVEV (reference sequence). The CDR3 is made up of 14 amino acids. With 2 bases removed from V and 4 bases from J, the gap between germline ends came to 9 bases.

V usage is TRBV9 and J usage is TRBJ2-1, with D tentatively TRBD2 (6 bases). Between the trimmed V and J ends, which lost 0 bases and 9 bases, there was a span of 13 bases. Per the germline V gene, CDR1 is SGDLS and CDR2 is YYNGEE. This CDR3 region has 14 residues. The CDR3 DNA follows: TGTGCCAGCAGCGTAGAGCCCCTCGGGGGTGAGCAGTTCTTC. Residues: CASSVEPLGGEQFF.